This TCR beta chain was profiled in a study of identical twins. This clonotype was seen more than once but under ten times. Its specificity is unknown. TCRdb itself ran the 5' RACE reads through MiXCR, one entry per CDR3 protein. The table has 450,000 or so distinct CDR3 sequences, 15% to 20% seen once. Trimming removed 4 bases at V and 4 bases at J, with 8 bases between. CDR3 length: 13 amino acids. Germline V gene lookup returns CDR1 SGHVS and CDR2 FNYEAQ. Findings and limits, study-wide: Low generation-probability sequences were in excess among twin-shared out-of-frame alpha sequences. Compared with models, monozygotic twins showed more out-of-frame TCR alpha sharing. High-abundance cord blood beta clonotypes had fewer insertions; memory repertoires showed none.

Sequencing was carried out using naive T cells sorted from blood. The V and J genes are TRBV7-6 and TRBJ2-1; D is unclear. The TCR sequence derives from a man aged 50 to 60 in good health. In DNA form, the CDR3 reads TGTGCCAGCAGCTCCTACATTTACAATGAGCAGTTCTTC. It specifies CASSSYIYNEQFF.